This TCR beta chain was sequenced during a study of shared clonotypes between healthy human individuals. This clone was counted a single time. Sequencing was performed with immunoSEQ multiplex PCR; in TCRdb, only in-frame clones are kept and a portion is missing. The table lists more than 2 million clones, 85% to 95% of them singletons. The sample comprised naive CD4+ T cells sorted from blood. Stated subset: CD45RA+ positively selected. This clonotype originated in a man in his late teens or twenties in good health.

In DNA form, the CDR3 reads TGTGCCAGCAGCGTAGGAGGAGCGGACCCCCGAGAGACCCAGTACTTC. It translates to CASSVGGADPRETQYF. This chain joins TRBV9 and TRBJ2-5; D is possibly TRBD2 (5 bases). V lost 0 bases and J lost 4, with 16 bases in between. From germline, CDR1 is SGDLS and CDR2 YYNGEE. The CDR3 spans 16 residues.